The 8 T cell receptor beta chains reported below all come from one sample, sequenced in a study of CD8 T cells in Susac syndrome. Reverse transcription of about 0.5 to 1 ug RNA was carried out with random hexamers. Via MiXCR, TCRdb re-called the immunoSEQ multiplex PCR reads, giving one row per CDR3 protein. The sample shows approximately 110,000 distinct CDR3 sequences, 90% to 95% of them seen only once. The sequencing sample was made of CD8+ T cells from PBMCs. Receptors originate from a human donor with multiple sclerosis.

This clonotype came up once. This sequence joins TRBV29-1 and TRBJ2-1, with D unresolved. V was shortened by 2 bases and J by 8 bases, with 7 bases between the two germline ends. Per germline, CDR1 SQVTM and CDR2 ANQGSEA. This CDR3 has 11 residues. CDR3 DNA sequence: TGCAGCGTTGAAACTGAGTATGAGCAGTTCTTC. Residues: CSVETEYEQFF.

The rearrangement joins TRBV4-1 to TRBJ1-2; tentatively, D is TRBD1 (6 bases). The CDR3 covers 16 residues. The V gene lost 7 bases and the J gene lost 4 bases, with 22 bases spanning the gap. Per the germline V gene, CDR1 is MGHRA and CDR2 is YSYEKL. The CDR3: CASTPGPGGLGYGYTF. In DNA form, the CDR3 reads TGCGCCAGCACTCCAGGTCCCGGGGGGCTGGGCTATGGCTACACCTTC.

The sample holds one count of this clonotype. The rearrangement joins TRBV7-2 to TRBJ2-1; TRBD2 might be the D (7 bases). CDR1 and CDR2 from the germline V gene are SGHTA and FQGNSA. There are 16 residues in the CDR3. V was shortened by 3 bases and J by 6 bases, with 18 bases between the two germline ends. The chain's CDR3 is CASSLKGGTRGNEQFF. The CDR3 DNA follows: TGTGCCAGCAGCTTGAAGGGGGGGACGCGAGGCAATGAGCAGTTCTTC. The variable domain in full, completed from reference TRBV7-2 and TRBJ2-1, reads GAGVSQSPSNKVTEKGKDVELRCDPISGHTALYWYRQSLGQGLEFLIYFQGNSAPDKSGLPSDRFSAERTGGSVSTLTIQRTQQEDSAVYLCASSLKGGTRGNEQFFGPGTRLTVL.

V gene TRBV5-1 combines with J gene TRBJ2-5, with 9 bases fitting TRBD2. The CDR3 covers 16 residues. Per the germline V gene, CDR1 is SGHRS and CDR2 is YFSETQ. The J segment lost 2 bases and the V segment lost 0 bases, leaving 5 bases of the junction unmatched. CDR3 in DNA: TGCGCCAGCAGCTTGGCAGGGACTAGCTCTCAAGAGACCCAGTACTTC. Its translation is CASSLAGTSSQETQYF.

In nucleotides, the CDR3 is TGTGCCAGTACGATCGGGGCGGGAATAAGGCAAGAGACCCAGTACTTC. Amino acid sequence: CASTIGAGIRQETQYF. This chain joins TRBV19 and TRBJ2-5; maybe TRBD2 (6 bases). The CDR3 consists of 16 residues. Germline V gene sequence: CDR1 LNHDA, CDR2 SQIVND (reference sequence). Trimming left V 7 bases short and J 2 bases short, with 20 bases between.

J is TRBJ2-3 and V is TRBV7-9; D is possibly TRBD2 (6 bases). V was shortened by 1 base and J by 6 bases, with 11 bases between the two germline ends. This CDR3 spans 14 amino acids. The germline V gene encodes CDR1 SEHNR and CDR2 FQNEAQ (reference sequence). This CDR3 reads CASSLGGIRDTQYF. The CDR3 DNA follows: TGTGCCAGCAGCTTAGGCGGGATAAGGGATACGCAGTATTTT. Filled out from reference TRBV7-9 and TRBJ2-3, the complete variable domain reads DTGVSQNPRHKITKRGQNVTFRCDPISEHNRLYWYRQTLGQGPEFLTYFQNEAQLEKSRLLSDRFSAERPKGSFSTLEIQRTEQGDSAMYLCASSLGGIRDTQYFGPGTRLTVL.

V usage is TRBV10-3 and J usage is TRBJ2-7; tentatively, D is TRBD1 or TRBD2 (5 bases each). Germline lookup yields CDR1 ENHRY and CDR2 SYGVKD. The CDR3 loop spans 13 amino acids. Trimming shortened V by 3 bases and J by 5 bases, and 11 bases separated the two germline ends. The DNA of the CDR3 is TGTGCCATCAGTGATAAAGGGACCCACGAGCAGTACTTC. It codes for CAISDKGTHEQYF.

V gene TRBV20-1 combines with J gene TRBJ1-5, with D unclear. Trimming stripped 0 bases from V and 5 bases from J, with 8 bases between. From germline, CDR1 is DFQATT and CDR2 SNEGSKA (reference sequence). The length of the CDR3 is 13 residues. Written as DNA, the CDR3 is TGCAGTGCTAGAGATGGTCAATATCAGCCCCAGCATTTT. It yields the protein CSARDGQYQPQHF.